This TCR beta chain was observed in a study of human versus mouse CDR3 diversity and MHC coevolution. The wider study: Each sample yielded about 5.5 x 10^6 to 1.7 x 10^7 valid reads.

Naive CD4 T cells were sorted as CD45RO-negative, CD62L-positive. Study findings and constraints: On average, humans showed more CDR3 deletions and insertions than mice. About 1.6 million TCR beta clonotypes were estimated for humans, the largest repertoire.

For this clone: What it binds is not known.

Data came from immunoSEQ multiplex PCR; TCRdb stores just in-frame clones and leaves some out. In the table there are tens of thousands of clones, approximately 94% of which are singletons. The CDR3 runs 14 residues. Germline CDR1 reads SSHAT; CDR2 reads FNYEAQ (reference sequence). J lost 3 bases, V lost 11 bases, and 7 bases had no gene match. The chain carries TRBV7-7 and TRBJ2-1; 10 positions match TRBD1. This clonotype was sampled from a person in their 60s in good health. Input material: naive CD4+ T cells from blood. Regarding subset: CD45RO-negative CD62L-positive naive CD4 T cells. CDR3 DNA sequence: TGTGCCCGCCGGGACAGGGGTTGCTACAATGAGCAGTTCTTC. It specifies CARRDRGCYNEQFF.